Listed here are 9 T cell receptor beta chains from one sample, sequenced in a study of early T cells in non-severe SARS-CoV-2 infection. TCRdb reprocessed the 5' RACE reads via MiXCR and lists one record per CDR3 protein. This sample has around 55,000 distinct CDR3 sequences; around 6.6% occur once, and the top ten carry 5.5% to 7.5%. Sequenced here: whole blood, sampled at baseline. The receptors derive from an adult who was a healthcare worker with PCR-confirmed SARS-CoV-2 infection or an uninfected control (not recorded which).

This rearrangement joins TRBV19 to TRBJ2-1; 9 bases align to TRBD1. CDR1 is LNHDA, CDR2 SQIVND, per germline (reference sequence). The CDR3 runs to 11 residues. J lost 8 bases, V lost 9 bases, and 2 bases had no gene match. This CDR3 reads CASTGGYEQFF. Written as DNA, the CDR3 is TGTGCCAGCACAGGGGGCTATGAGCAGTTCTTC.

CDR3 in DNA: TGCGCCAGCAGCTTCGACAGGGTCGAGCAGTACTTC. Protein: CASSFDRVEQYF. J is TRBJ2-7 and V is TRBV5-1; the match to TRBD1 covers 7 bases. CDR1 and CDR2 from the germline V gene are SGHRS and YFSETQ. The J segment lost 6 bases and the V segment lost 2 bases, leaving 2 bases of the junction unmatched. This CDR3 spans 12 amino acids.

This clonotype was observed a few times. The chain links TRBV7-2 to TRBJ2-7, with 13 bases aligning to TRBD2. The CDR3 covers 17 residues. The junction had 7 bases not matched to a gene; V was cut back by 5 bases and J by 0 bases. The germline CDR1 and CDR2 sequences are SGHTA and FQGNSA. CDR3: CASSRTSGGPSSYEQYF. The CDR3 DNA is TGTGCCAGCAGCCGGACTAGCGGGGGCCCGAGCTCCTACGAGCAGTACTTC.

CDR3: CASSPPSGGIYEQYF. CDR3 bases: TGTGCCAGCAGCCCACCTAGCGGGGGGATCTACGAGCAGTACTTC. V usage is TRBV5-4 and J usage is TRBJ2-7; 11 bases are a match to TRBD2. CDR3 size: 15 residues. The ends lost 4 bases at V and 3 bases at J; junction bases unmatched: 6. Looked up from germline, CDR1 is SGHNT and CDR2 is YYREEE (reference sequence).

The rearrangement links TRBV7-8 to TRBJ2-1; no reliable D call. The CDR3 consists of 14 residues. Trimming removed 1 base from V and 5 bases from J, with 9 bases in between. Germline V gene lookup returns CDR1 SGHVS and CDR2 FQNEAQ. CDR3 nucleotide sequence: TGTGCCAGCAGCTTAGTGGGAAGCGACAATGAGCAGTTCTTC. It yields the protein CASSLVGSDNEQFF.

The chain has TRBV13 and TRBJ1-1; D possibly corresponds to TRBD1 (5 bases). The ends were cut back, 5 bases at V and 5 bases at J, with 18 bases in the middle. The germline V gene encodes CDR1 PRHDT and CDR2 FYEKMQ (reference sequence). The CDR3 runs 15 residues. CDR3: CASSPKGAGGTEAFF. DNA for the CDR3: TGTGCCAGCAGCCCGAAAGGGGCGGGTGGAACTGAAGCTTTCTTT.

This clonotype was observed a handful of times. This chain joins TRBV10-1 and TRBJ2-5, with TRBD2 identical over 7 bases. CDR3 length equals 15 residues. After removal of 4 bases from V and 2 bases from J, the junction contained 7 bases not matched to a gene. CDR1 is WNHNN, CDR2 SYGVQD, per germline (reference sequence). Here the CDR3 reads CASSAGGGLQETQYF. The CDR3 nucleotides read TGCGCCAGCAGTGCGGGGGGTGGGTTACAAGAGACCCAGTACTTC.

This clonotype was counted at least ten times. J is TRBJ2-7 and V is TRBV5-6; the D gene is possibly TRBD1 (6 bases). Germline values: CDR1 SGHDT, CDR2 YYEEEE. Trimming stripped 4 bases from V and 5 bases from J, with 22 bases between. The CDR3 extends over 16 amino acids. The CDR3 DNA reads TGTGCCAGCAGCCCCCTGACAGGCCTTATTAGCGACGAGCAGTACTTC. Protein sequence: CASSPLTGLISDEQYF.

About this clonotype: Just one base apart from a much larger clone, this may be a read error. The chain carries TRBV28 and TRBJ2-2, with 8 bases fitting TRBD2. CDR1 and CDR2 (germline): MDHEN, SYDVKM. CDR3 length equals 15 residues. The V and J ends lost 2 bases and 7 bases, in that order; junction bases with no gene match: 6. The CDR3 DNA sequence: TGTGCCAGCAGTTTAGCGGGGGGTAATAGCGGGGAGCTGTTTTTT. It specifies CASSLAGGNSGELFF.